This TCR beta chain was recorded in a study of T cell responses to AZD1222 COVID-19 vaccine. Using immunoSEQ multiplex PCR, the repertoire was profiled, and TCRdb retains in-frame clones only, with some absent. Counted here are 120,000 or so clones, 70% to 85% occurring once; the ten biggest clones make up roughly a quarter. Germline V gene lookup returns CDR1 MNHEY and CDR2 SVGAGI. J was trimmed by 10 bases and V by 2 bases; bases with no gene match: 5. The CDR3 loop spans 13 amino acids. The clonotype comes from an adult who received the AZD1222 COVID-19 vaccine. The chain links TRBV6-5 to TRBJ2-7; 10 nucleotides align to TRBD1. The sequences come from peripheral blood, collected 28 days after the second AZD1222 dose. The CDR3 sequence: CASSYGGQGSQYF. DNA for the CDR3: TGTGCCAGCAGTTACGGGGGACAGGGGTCTCAGTACTTC.